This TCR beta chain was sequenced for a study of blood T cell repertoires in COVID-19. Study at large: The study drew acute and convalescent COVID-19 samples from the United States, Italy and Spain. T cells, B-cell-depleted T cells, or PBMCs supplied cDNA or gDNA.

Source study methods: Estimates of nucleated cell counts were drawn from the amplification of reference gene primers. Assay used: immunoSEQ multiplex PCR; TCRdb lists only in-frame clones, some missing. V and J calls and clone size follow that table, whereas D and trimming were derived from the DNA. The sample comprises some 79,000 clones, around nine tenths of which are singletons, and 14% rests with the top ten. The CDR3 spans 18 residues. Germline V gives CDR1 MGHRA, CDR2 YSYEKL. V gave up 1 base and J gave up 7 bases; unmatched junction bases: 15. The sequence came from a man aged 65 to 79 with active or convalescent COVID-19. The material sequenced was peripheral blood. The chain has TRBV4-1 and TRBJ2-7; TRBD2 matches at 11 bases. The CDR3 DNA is TGCGCCAGCAGCCAAGTTAGGGCGACTAGCGGGGCCCGTGAGGAGCAGTACTTC. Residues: CASSQVRATSGAREEQYF.